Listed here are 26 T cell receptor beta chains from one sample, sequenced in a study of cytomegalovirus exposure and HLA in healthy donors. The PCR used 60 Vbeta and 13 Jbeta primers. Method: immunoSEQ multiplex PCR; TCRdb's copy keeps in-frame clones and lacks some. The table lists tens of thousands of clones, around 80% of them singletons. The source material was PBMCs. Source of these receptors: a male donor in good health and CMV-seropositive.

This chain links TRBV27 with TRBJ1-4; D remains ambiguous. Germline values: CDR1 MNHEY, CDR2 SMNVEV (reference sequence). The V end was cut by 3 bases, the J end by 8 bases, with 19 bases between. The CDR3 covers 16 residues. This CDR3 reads CASSFLGTVAVEKLFF. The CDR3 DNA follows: TGTGCCAGCAGTTTTTTGGGTACAGTAGCGGTGGAAAAACTGTTTTTT.

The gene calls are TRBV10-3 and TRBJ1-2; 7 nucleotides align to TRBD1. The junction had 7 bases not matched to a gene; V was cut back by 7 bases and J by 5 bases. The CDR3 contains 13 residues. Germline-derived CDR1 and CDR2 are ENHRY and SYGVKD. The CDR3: CAITRQGRYGYTF. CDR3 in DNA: TGTGCCATCACCCGACAGGGCAGGTATGGCTACACCTTC.

The CDR3 sequence is CASSEGTGGWYGYTF. For the CDR3, the DNA is TGTGCCAGCAGTGAGGGGACAGGGGGATGGTATGGCTACACCTTC. The rearrangement joins TRBV6-1 to TRBJ1-2, with TRBD1 identical over 11 bases. CDR1 is MNHNS and CDR2 is SASEGT in the germline V gene. The CDR3 totals 15 residues. The V gene end was trimmed by 3 bases and the J gene end by 5 bases; junction bases not matched to a gene: 5.

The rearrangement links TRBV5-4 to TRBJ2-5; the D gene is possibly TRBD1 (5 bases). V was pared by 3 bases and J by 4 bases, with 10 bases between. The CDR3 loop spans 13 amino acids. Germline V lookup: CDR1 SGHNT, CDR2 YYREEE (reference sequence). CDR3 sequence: CASSSRVAETQYF. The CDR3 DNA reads TGTGCCAGCAGCTCCAGGGTAGCAGAGACCCAGTACTTC.

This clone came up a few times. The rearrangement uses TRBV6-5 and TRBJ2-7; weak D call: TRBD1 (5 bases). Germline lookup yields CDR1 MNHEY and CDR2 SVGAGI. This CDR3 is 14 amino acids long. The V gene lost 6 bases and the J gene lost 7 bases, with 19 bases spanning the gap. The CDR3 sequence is CASRQAPRAGEQYF. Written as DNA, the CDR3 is TGTGCCAGCAGGCAGGCCCCCAGGGCCGGAGAGCAGTACTTC.

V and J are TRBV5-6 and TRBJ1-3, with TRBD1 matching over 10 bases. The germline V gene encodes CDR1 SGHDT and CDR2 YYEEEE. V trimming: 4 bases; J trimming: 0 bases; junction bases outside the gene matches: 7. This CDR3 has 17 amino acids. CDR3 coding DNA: TGTGCCAGCAGCAGGGGACAGGGGCTCCTCTCTGGAAACACCATATATTTT. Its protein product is CASSRGQGLLSGNTIYF.

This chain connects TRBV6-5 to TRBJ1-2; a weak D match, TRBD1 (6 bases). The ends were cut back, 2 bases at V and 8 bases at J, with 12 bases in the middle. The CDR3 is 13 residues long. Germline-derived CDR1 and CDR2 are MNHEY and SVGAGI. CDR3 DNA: TGTGCCAGCAGTTACCTACAGGGATGGGGCTACACCTTC. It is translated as CASSYLQGWGYTF.

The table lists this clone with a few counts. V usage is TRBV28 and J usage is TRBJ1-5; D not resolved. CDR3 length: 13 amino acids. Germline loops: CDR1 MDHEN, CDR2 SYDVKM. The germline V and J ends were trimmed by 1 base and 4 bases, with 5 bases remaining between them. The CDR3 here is CASSLSPNQPQHF. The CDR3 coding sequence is TGTGCCAGCAGTTTATCCCCTAATCAGCCCCAGCATTTT.

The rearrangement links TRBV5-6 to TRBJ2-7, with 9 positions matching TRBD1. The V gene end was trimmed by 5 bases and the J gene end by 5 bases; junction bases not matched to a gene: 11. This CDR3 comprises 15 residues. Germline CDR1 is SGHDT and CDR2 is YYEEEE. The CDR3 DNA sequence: TGTGCCAGCAGAGACACAGGGGGCTTTTCGAACGAGCAGTACTTC. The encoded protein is CASRDTGGFSNEQYF.

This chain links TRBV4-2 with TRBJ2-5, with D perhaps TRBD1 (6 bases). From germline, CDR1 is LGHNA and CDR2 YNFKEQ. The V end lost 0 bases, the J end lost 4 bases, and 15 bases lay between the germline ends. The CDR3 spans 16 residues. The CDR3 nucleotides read TGTGCCAGCAGCCAAGAACAGGGAAGAGGGGCAGAGACCCAGTACTTC. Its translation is CASSQEQGRGAETQYF.

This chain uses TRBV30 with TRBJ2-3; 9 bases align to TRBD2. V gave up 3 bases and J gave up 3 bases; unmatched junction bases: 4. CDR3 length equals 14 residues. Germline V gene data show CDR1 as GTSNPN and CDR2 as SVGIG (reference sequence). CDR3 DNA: TGTGCCTGGAGCGGAGCGGGAGGAACAGATACGCAGTATTTT. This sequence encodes CAWSGAGGTDTQYF.

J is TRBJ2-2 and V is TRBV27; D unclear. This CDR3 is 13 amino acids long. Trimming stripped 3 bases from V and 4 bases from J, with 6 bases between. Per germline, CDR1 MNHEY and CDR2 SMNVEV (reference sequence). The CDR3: CASSFQFTGELFF. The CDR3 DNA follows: TGTGCCAGCAGTTTTCAATTCACCGGGGAGCTGTTTTTT.

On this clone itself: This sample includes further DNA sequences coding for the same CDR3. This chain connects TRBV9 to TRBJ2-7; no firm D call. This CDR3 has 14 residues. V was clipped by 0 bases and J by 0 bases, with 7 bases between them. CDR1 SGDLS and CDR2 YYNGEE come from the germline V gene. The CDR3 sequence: CASSVGSSSYEQYF. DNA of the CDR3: TGTGCCAGCAGCGTAGGGAGTAGCTCCTACGAGCAGTACTTC.

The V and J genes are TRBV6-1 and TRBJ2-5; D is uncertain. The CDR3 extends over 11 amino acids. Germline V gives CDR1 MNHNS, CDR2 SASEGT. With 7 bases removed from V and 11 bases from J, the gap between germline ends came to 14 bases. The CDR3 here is CASIQYLFQYF. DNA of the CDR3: TGTGCCAGCATACAGTATTTGTTTCAGTACTTC.

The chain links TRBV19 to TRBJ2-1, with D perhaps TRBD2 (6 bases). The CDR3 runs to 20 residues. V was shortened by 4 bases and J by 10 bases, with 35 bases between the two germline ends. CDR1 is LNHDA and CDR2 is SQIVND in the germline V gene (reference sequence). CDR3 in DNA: TGTGCCAGTAGTAAAAAGGGCAGGGTGACTAGTGAGGGGTCTAAGCGGGAGCAGTTCTTC. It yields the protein CASSKKGRVTSEGSKREQFF.

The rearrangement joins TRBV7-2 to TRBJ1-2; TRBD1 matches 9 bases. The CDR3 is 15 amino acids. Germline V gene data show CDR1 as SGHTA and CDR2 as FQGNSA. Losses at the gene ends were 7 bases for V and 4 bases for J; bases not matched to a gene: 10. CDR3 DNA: TGTGCCAGCACCAAAAGCCCGGGACAGGGCTATGGCTACACCTTC. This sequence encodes CASTKSPGQGYGYTF.

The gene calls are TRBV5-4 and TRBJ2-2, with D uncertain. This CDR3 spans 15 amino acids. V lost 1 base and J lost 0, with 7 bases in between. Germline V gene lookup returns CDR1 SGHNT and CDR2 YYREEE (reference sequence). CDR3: CASSLTQTNTGELFF. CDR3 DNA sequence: TGTGCCAGCAGCTTGACACAGACGAACACCGGGGAGCTGTTTTTT.

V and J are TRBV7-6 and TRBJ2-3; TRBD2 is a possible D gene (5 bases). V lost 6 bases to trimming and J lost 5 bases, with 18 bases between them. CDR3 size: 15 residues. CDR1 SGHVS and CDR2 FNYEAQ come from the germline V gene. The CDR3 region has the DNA TGTGCCAGCAGTTTGTCGGAGGCAATCGGAGATACGCAGTATTTT. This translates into CASSLSEAIGDTQYF.

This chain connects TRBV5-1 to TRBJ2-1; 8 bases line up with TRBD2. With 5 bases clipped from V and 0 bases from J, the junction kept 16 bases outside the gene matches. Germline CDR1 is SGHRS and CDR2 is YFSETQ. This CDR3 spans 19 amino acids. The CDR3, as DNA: TGCGCCAGCAGACGGACTAGCCTCCTTCCGGAGAGCTCCTACAATGAGCAGTTCTTC. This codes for CASRRTSLLPESSYNEQFF.

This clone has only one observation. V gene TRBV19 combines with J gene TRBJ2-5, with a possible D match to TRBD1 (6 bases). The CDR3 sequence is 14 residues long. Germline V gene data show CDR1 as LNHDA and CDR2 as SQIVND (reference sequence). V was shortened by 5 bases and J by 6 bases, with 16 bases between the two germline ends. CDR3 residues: CASSFRDDRKTQYF. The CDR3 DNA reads TGTGCCAGTAGTTTCCGGGACGACAGGAAGACCCAGTACTTC.

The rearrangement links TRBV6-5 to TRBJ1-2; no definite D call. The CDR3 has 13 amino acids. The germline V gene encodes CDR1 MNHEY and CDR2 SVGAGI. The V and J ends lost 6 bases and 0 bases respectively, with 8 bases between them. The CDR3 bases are TGTGCCAGCAGACCACCGGCTAACTATGGCTACACCTTC. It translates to CASRPPANYGYTF.

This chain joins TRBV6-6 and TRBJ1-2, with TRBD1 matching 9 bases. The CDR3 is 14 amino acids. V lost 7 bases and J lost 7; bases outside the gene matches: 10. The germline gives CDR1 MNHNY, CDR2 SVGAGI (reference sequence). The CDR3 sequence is CASTPQTGGAGYTF. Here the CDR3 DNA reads TGTGCCAGCACCCCGCAGACAGGGGGTGCTGGCTACACCTTC.

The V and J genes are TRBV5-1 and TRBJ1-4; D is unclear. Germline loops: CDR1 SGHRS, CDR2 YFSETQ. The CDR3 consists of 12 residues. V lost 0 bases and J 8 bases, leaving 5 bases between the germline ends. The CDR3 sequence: CASSLAGEKLFF. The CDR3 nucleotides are TGCGCCAGCAGCTTGGCCGGGGAAAAACTGTTTTTT.

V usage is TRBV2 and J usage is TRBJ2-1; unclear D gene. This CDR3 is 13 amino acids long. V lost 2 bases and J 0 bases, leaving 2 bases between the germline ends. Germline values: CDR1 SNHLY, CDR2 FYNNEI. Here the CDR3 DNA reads TGTGCCAGCAGTGAACGCTCCTACAATGAGCAGTTCTTC. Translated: CASSERSYNEQFF.

CDR3 region: CASSFSGVFGNTIYF. The DNA for the CDR3 is TGTGCCAGCAGTTTCTCAGGGGTTTTTGGAAACACCATATATTTT. The chain joins TRBV6-5 to TRBJ1-3, with D perhaps matching TRBD1 (6 bases). The V end lost 4 bases, the J end lost 3 bases, and 13 bases lay between the germline ends. Germline CDR1 and CDR2: MNHEY and SVGAGI. CDR3 length: 15 residues.

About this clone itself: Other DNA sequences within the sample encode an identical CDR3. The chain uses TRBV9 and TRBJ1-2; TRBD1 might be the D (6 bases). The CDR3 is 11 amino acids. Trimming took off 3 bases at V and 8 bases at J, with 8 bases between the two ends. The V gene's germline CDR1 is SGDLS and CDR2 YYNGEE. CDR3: CASSDREGYTF. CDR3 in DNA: TGTGCCAGCAGCGACAGGGAGGGCTACACCTTC.